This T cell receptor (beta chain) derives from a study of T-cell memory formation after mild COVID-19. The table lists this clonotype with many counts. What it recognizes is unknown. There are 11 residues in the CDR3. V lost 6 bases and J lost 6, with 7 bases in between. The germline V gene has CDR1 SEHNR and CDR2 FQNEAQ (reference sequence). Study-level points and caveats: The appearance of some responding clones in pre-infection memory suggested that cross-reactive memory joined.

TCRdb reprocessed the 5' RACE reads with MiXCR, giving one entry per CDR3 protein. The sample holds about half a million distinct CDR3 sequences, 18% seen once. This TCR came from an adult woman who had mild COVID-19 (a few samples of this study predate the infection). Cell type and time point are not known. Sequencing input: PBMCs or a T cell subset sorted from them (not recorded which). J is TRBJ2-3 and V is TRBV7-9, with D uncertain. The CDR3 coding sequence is TGTGCCAGCAGTTCCCCGGATACGCAGTATTTT. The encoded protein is CASSSPDTQYF.